This TCR beta chain was documented in a study of OX40 agonist ivuxolimab in advanced cancers. Context from the whole study: The costimulatory receptor OX40 (CD134) was targeted by ivuxolimab, a fully human IgG2 agonistic monoclonal antibody. Patients were allowed to have had prior anti-PD-1, anti-PD-L1 or anti-CTLA-4 therapy, and roughly 40% of the dose-escalation patients had been treated with checkpoint inhibitors. Three dose-escalation patients achieved partial responses, one with hepatocellular carcinoma and two with cutaneous melanoma. Among the 52 dose-escalation patients, about 19 had hepatocellular carcinoma, roughly 15 melanoma, 9 renal cell carcinoma and 9 head and neck cancer. The monotherapy dose-escalation portion (N ≈ 55 patients) of the phase I ivuxolimab trial is reported in the paper. Intravenous ivuxolimab was administered to patients every 2 weeks at six dose levels: 0.01, 0.1, 0.3, 1.5, 3 and 10 mg/kg. A male proportion of 70% to 90% and a mean age of about 60 years, ranging from roughly 23 to 85, were recorded for the dose-escalation cohort. Peripheral TCRbeta sequencing was intended to test whether TCR sequence diversity was altered and clonal T-cell expansion was caused by ivuxolimab.

Patients with a history of autoimmune disease or receiving systemic immunosuppression were excluded from the trial. In every dose cohort, peripheral blood was drawn for TCR sequencing at baseline, cycle 4 day 1, and cycle 7 day 1. The samples were drawn from a first-in-human, open-label, multicenter phase I dose-escalation trial of ivuxolimab. Adults with locally advanced or metastatic melanoma, renal cell, hepatocellular, or head and neck squamous cell carcinoma were enrolled in the trial. Before TCR sequencing, CD4+ T cells and CD8+ T cells from peripheral blood were sorted into separate populations. V is clipped by 0 bases and J by 0 bases, and the sequence between their germline boundaries is 11 bases long. CDR1 and CDR2 are drawn from the germline V gene: SGHRS, YFSETQ. The CDR3 starts with the cysteine, ends with the phenylalanine, and has 16 residues. The entry retains the CDR3 DNA only, 48 bases that are in frame from base 1.

The research as a whole found: Low levels of normalized T-cell clonal expansion were also seen in some nonresponding patients. At doses of 0.1 to 3.0 mg/kg, clonal expansion of both CD4+ and CD8+ blood T cells was observed from baseline to week 6. Partial responders in the 0.1-3.0 mg/kg groups had among the lowest normalized peripheral clonal expansion, especially among CD8+ T cells. After ivuxolimab, expanded clones were on average more numerous among CD8+ T cells than among CD4+ T cells. The antigen specificity of the peripheral T cells that underwent clonal expansion was not determined.

Comments on this clone: Its antigen is unknown. No much larger clonotype is one base removed from it; base qualities were not supplied.

For sequencing of the TCRbeta CDR3 region, genomic DNA was extracted from the sorted cells. The immunoSEQ Assay was used to sequence the TCRbeta CDR3 regions. TCRdb took over this immuneACCESS table, retaining in-frame rearrangements with V and J assigned. Such tables are incomplete; in checked studies, under half of the missing clones stem from an unresolved V gene, and the remainder is unexplained. Here the sample has 45,000 or so clones; roughly 80% occur a single time. The top ten clones comprise around 3.9% of the sample. The receptor was derived from an adult with an advanced solid tumor such as melanoma, head and neck, liver or kidney cancer. The sequence links TRBV5-1 to TRBJ2-3, with the identity of the D gene unclear. The material was CD4+ or CD8+ T cells sorted from blood, obtained in a trial of the OX40 agonist ivuxolimab. The DNA reads as follows: TGCGCCAGCAGCTTGGTTGGCGGATCTAGCACAGATACGCAGTATTTT. It codes for CASSLVGGSSTDTQYF. Full variable domain (CDR3 extended with the reference TRBV5-1 and TRBJ2-3 proteins): KAGVTQTPRYLIKTRGQQVTLSCSPISGHRSVSWYQQTPGQGLQFLFEYFSETQRNKGNFPGRFSGRQFSNSRSEMNVSTLELGDSALYLCASSLVGGSSTDTQYFGPGTRLTVL.